This entry concerns a single TCR beta chain. Its antigen is unidentified. The data are from a study of T cell responses to AZD1222 COVID-19 vaccine. Across the whole study: Second-dose intervals near 4 or 12 weeks were combined.

The CDR3 has 16 residues. The germline V gene encodes CDR1 LNHDA and CDR2 SQIVND (reference sequence). Trimming removed 4 bases at V and 2 bases at J, with 12 bases between. The assay was immunoSEQ multiplex PCR, and TCRdb's table has in-frame clones only and misses some. The sample records tens of thousands of clones, nearly 90% being singletons. The study, taken as a whole, reports: Donor demographics were predominantly white British with a female majority; clonal diversity may be underestimated. Spike regions recognized by vaccine-associated CD4 TCRs spanned the protein, led by 160-218 and 743-854. Unmutated regions of variants are reportedly targeted by nearly half of spike-specific TCRs.

The source is an adult in good health. The chain couples TRBV19 to TRBJ2-6; no clear D gene. The sequencing used peripheral blood, collected on day 0 of AZD1222 vaccination. The CDR3 nucleotides are TGTGCCAGTAGTAGGGCCCCAGAAGCTGGGGCCAACGTCCTGACTTTC. This encodes CASSRAPEAGANVLTF.